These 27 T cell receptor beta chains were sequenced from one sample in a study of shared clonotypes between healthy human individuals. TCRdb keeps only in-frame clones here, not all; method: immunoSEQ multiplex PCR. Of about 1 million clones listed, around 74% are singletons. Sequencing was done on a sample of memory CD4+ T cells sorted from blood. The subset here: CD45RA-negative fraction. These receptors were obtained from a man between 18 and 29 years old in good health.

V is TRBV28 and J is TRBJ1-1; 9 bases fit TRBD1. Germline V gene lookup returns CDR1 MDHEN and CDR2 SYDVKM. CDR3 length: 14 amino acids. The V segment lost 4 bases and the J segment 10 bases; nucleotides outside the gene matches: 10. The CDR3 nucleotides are TGTGCCAGCAGTTACGGGACAGGGACTTTCGGAGCTTTCTTT. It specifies CASSYGTGTFGAFF.

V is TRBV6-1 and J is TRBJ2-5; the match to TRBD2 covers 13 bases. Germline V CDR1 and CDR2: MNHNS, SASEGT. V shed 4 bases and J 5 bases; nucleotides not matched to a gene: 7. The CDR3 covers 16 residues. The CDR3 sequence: CASSVTSGGAPETQYF. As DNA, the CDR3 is TGTGCCAGCAGTGTAACTAGCGGGGGGGCCCCCGAGACCCAGTACTTC.

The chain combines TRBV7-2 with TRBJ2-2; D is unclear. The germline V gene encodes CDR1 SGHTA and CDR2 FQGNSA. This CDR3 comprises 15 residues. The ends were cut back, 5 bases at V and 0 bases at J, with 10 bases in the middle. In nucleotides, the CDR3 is TGTGCCAGCAGCCCCTTCTCCTCGAACACCGGGGAGCTGTTTTTT. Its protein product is CASSPFSSNTGELFF.

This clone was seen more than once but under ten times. For the CDR3, the DNA is TGCGCCAGCAGCCAAGATTCCCAATTGGCGGGCTACACCTTC. Translated, it gives CASSQDSQLAGYTF. The chain recombines TRBV4-3 with TRBJ1-2; D not resolved. Deletions cut 0 bases from V and 8 bases from J, with 13 bases between. The CDR3 totals 14 residues. Germline lookup yields CDR1 LGHNA and CDR2 YSLEER.

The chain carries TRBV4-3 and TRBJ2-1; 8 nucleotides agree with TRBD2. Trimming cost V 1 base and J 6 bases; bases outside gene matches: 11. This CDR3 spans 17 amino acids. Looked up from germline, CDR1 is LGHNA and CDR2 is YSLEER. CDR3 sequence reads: CASSQVELAAPLNEQFF. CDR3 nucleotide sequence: TGCGCCAGCAGCCAAGTGGAACTAGCGGCCCCCCTCAATGAGCAGTTCTTC.

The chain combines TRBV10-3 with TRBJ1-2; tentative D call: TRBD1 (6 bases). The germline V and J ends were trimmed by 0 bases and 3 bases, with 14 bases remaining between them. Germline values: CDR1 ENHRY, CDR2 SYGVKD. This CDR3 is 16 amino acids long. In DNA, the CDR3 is TGTGCCATCAGTGAGTCGGGACACAACGGAGACTATGGCTACACCTTC. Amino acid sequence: CAISESGHNGDYGYTF.

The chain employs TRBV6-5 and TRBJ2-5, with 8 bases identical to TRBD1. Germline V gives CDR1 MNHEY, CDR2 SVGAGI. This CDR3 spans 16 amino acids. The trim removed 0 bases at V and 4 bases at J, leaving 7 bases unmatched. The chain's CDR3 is CASSYSIGQGAETQYF. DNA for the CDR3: TGTGCCAGCAGTTACTCGATTGGACAGGGTGCAGAGACCCAGTACTTC.

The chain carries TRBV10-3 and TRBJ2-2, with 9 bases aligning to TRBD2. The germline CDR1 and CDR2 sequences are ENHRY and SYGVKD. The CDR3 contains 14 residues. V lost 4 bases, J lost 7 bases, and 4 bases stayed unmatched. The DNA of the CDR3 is TGTGCCATCAGTGTTGCGCGGGAGGGCGGGGAGCTGTTTTTT. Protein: CAISVAREGGELFF.

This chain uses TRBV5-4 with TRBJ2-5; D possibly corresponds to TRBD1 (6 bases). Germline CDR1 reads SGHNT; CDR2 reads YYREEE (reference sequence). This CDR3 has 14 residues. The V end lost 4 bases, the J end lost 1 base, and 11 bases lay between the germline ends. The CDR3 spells CASSALQGQETQYF. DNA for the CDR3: TGTGCCAGCAGCGCATTACAGGGCCAAGAGACCCAGTACTTC.

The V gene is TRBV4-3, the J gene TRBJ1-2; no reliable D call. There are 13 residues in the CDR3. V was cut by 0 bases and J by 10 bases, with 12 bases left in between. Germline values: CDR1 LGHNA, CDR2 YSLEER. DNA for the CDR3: TGCGCCAGCAGCCAAGATAGCGGACGGCCCTACACCTTC. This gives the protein CASSQDSGRPYTF.

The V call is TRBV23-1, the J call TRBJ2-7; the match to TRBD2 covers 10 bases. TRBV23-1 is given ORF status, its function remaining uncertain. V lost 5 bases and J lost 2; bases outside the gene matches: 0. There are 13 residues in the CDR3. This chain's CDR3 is CASSSGRAYEQYF. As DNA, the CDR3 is TGCGCCAGCAGTAGCGGGAGGGCCTACGAGCAGTACTTC.

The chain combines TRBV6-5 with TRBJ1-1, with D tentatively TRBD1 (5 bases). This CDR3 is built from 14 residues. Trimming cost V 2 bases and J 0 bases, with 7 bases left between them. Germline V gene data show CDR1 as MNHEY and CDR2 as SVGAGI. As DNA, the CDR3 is TGTGCCAGCAGTTACCTACAGGTGAACACTGAAGCTTTCTTT. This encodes CASSYLQVNTEAFF.

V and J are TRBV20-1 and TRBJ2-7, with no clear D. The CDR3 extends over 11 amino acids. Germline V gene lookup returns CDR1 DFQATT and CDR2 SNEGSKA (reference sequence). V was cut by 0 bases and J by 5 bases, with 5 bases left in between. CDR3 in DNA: TGCAGTGCTAGAGATCTCGACGAGCAGTACTTC. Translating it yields CSARDLDEQYF.

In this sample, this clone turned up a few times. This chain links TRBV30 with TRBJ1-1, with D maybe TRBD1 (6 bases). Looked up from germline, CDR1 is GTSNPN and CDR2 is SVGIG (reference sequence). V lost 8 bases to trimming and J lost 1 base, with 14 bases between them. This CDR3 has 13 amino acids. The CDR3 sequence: CAGNPGQNTEAFF. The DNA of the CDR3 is TGTGCCGGAAATCCGGGACAGAACACTGAAGCTTTCTTT.

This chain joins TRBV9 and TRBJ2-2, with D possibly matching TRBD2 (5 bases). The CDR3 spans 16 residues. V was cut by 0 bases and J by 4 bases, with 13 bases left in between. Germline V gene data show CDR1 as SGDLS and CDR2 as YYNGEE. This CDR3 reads CASSVAPGMATGELFF. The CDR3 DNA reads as TGTGCCAGCAGCGTAGCGCCCGGGATGGCCACCGGGGAGCTGTTTTTT.

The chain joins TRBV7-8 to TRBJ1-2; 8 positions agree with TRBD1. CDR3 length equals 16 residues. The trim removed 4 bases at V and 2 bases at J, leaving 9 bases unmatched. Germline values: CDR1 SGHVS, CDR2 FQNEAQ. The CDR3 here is CASSSVLGTGNYGYTF. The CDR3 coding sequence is TGTGCCAGCAGCTCTGTCCTCGGGACAGGAAACTATGGCTACACCTTC.

The CDR3 spells CASSSRTGAYTF. The DNA of the CDR3 is TGTGCCAGCAGCAGCCGGACAGGGGCCTACACCTTC. The V gene is TRBV21-1, the J gene TRBJ1-2; TRBD1, the table's D call, was not compared with the DNA. TRBV21-1 is described as a pseudogene. The CDR3 totals 12 residues.

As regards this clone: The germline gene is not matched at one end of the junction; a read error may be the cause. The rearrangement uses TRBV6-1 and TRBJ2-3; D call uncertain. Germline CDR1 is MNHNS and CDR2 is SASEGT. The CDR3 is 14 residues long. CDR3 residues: CASSQAISTDTQYF. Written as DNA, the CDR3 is TGTGCCAGCAGTCAAGCGATTAGCACAGATACGCAGTATTTT.

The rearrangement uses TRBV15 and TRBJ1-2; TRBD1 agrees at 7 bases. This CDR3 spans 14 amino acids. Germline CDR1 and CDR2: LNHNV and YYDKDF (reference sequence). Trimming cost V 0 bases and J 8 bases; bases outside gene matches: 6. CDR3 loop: CATSRDRGREGYTF. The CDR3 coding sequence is TGTGCCACCAGCAGAGATAGGGGGCGAGAAGGCTACACCTTC.

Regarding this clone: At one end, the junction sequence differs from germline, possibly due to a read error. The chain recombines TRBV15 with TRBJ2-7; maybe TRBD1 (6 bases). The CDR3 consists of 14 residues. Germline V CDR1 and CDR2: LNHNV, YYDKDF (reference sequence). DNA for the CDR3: TGTGCCACCAGGAGAGCCCAGGGGACCTACGAGCAGTACTTC. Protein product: CATRRAQGTYEQYF.

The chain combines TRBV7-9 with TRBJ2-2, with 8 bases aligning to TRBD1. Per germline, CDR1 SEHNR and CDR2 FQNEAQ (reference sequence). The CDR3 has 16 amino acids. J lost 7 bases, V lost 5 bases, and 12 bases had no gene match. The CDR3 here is CASSPRRQGTSGELFF. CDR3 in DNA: TGTGCCAGCAGCCCGCGAAGACAGGGGACGAGCGGGGAGCTGTTTTTT.

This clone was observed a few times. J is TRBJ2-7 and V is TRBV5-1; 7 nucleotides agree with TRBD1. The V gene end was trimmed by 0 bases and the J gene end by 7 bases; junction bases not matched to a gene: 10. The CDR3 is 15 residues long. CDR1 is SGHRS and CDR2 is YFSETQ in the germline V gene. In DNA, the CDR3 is TGCGCCAGCAGCTTGGAGGGTCAGGGGGTAGGAGAGCAGTACTTC. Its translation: CASSLEGQGVGEQYF.

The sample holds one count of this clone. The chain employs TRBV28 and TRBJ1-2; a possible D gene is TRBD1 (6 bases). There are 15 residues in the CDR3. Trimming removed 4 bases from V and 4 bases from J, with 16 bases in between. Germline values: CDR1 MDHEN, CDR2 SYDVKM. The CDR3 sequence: CASSSAEQGTYGYTF. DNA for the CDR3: TGTGCCAGCAGTTCCGCCGAACAGGGTACCTATGGCTACACCTTC.

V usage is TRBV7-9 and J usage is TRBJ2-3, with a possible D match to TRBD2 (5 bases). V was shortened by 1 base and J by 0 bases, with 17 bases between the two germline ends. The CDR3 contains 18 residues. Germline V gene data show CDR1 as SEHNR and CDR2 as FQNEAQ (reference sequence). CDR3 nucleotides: TGTGCCAGCAGCTTAGTTCGGGATAGGGTTTGGAGCACAGATACGCAGTATTTT. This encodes CASSLVRDRVWSTDTQYF.

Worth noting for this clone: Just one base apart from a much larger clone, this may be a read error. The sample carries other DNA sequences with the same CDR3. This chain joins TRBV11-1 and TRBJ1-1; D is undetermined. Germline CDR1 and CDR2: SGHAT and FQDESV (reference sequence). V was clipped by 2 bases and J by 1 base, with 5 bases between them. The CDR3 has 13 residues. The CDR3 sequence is CASSLQGNTEAFF. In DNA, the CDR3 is TGTGCCAGCAGCTTACAAGGGAACACTGAAGCTTTCTTT.

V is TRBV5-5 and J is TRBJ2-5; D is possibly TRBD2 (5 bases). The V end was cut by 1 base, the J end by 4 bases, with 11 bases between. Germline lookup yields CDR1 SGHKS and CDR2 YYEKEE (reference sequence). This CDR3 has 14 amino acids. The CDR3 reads CASSLNLAGETQYF. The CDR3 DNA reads TGTGCCAGCAGCTTGAACCTTGCGGGAGAGACCCAGTACTTC.

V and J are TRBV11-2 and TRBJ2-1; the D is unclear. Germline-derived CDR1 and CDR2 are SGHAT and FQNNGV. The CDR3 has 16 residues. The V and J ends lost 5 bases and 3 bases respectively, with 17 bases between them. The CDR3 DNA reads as TGTGCCAGCAGCGCACCCGGCCTAACCCTCTACAATGAGCAGTTCTTC. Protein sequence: CASSAPGLTLYNEQFF.